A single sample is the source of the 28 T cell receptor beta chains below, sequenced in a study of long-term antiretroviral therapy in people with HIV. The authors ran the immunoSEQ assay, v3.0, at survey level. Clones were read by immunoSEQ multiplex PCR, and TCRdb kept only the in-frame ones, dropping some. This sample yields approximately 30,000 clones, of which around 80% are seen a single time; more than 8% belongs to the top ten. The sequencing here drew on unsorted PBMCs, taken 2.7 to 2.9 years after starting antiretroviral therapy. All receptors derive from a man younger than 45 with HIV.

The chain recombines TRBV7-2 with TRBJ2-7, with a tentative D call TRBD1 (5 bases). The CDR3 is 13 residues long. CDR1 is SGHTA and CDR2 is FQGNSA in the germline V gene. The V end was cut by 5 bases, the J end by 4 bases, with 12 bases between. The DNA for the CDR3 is TGTGCCAGCAGCCCAGGACATAGGTACGAGCAGTACTTC. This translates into CASSPGHRYEQYF.

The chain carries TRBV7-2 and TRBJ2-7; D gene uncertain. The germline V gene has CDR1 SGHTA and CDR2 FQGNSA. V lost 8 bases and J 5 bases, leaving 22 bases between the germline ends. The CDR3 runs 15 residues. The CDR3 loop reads CASGPGPGWPDEQYF. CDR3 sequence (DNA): TGTGCCAGCGGCCCGGGTCCGGGTTGGCCCGACGAGCAGTACTTC.

The CDR3 DNA follows: TGTGCCAGCGGGTCAGGGACTGGGGCCAACGTCCTGACTTTC. As protein: CASGSGTGANVLTF. The chain has TRBV7-2 and TRBJ2-6, with D possibly TRBD1 on 5 matching bases. The CDR3 contains 14 residues. Germline V lookup: CDR1 SGHTA, CDR2 FQGNSA. The ends were cut back, 8 bases at V and 2 bases at J, with 10 bases in the middle.

The CDR3 loop is CASSLSASGPFYEQYF. In DNA form, the CDR3 reads TGTGCCAGCAGCTTATCGGCTAGCGGGCCGTTCTACGAGCAGTACTTC. This chain links TRBV7-6 with TRBJ2-7; TRBD2 matches 8 bases. Germline V lookup: CDR1 SGHVS, CDR2 FNYEAQ. The V and J ends lost 2 bases and 3 bases, in that order; junction bases with no gene match: 9. The CDR3 is 16 residues long. Variable domain in full (rest from reference TRBV7-6 and TRBJ2-7): GAGVSQSPRYKVTKRGQDVALRCDPISGHVSLYWYRQALGQGPEFLTYFNYEAQQDKSGLPNDRFSAERPEGSISTLTIQRTEQRDSAMYRCASSLSASGPFYEQYFGPGTRLTVT.

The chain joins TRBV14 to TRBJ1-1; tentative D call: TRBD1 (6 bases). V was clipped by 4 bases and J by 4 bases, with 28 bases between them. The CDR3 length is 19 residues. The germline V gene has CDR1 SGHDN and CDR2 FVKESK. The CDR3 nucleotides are TGTGCCAGCAGCCCATACGTAGTGGGGGCGCAACGGCGAGTCACTGAAGCTTTCTTT. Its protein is CASSPYVVGAQRRVTEAFF.

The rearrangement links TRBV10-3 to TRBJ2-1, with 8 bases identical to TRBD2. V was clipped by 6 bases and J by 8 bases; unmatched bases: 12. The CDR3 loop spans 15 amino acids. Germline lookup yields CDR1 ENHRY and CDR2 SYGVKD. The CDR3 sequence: CAIRGAGGLRYEQFF. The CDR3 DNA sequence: TGTGCCATCAGGGGTGCGGGGGGCCTTAGATATGAGCAGTTCTTC.

In DNA, the CDR3 is TGCAGCGTTTGGAGTGCAGAGCAGTACTTC. This translates into CSVWSAEQYF. The chain uses TRBV29-1 and TRBJ2-7; D gene ambiguous. Germline lookup yields CDR1 SQVTM and CDR2 ANQGSEA. This CDR3 has 10 residues. V lost 5 bases, J lost 7 bases, and 9 bases lay in between.

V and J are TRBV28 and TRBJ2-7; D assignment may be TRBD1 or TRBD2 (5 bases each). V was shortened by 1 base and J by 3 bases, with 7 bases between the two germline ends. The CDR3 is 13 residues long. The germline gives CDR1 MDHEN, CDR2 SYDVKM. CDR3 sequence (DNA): TGTGCCAGCAGTTTATTTGGGGGCTACGAGCAGTACTTC. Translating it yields CASSLFGGYEQYF. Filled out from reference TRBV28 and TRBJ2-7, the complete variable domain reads DVKVTQSSRYLVKRTGEKVFLECVQDMDHENMFWYRQDPGLGLRLIYFSYDVKMKEKGDIPEGYSVSREKKERFSLILESASTNQTSMYLCASSLFGGYEQYFGPGTRLTVT.

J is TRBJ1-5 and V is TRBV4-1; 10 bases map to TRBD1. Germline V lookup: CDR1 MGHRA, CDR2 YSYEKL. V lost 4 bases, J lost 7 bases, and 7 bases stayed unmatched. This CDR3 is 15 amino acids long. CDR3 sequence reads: CASSLTDRGDQPQHF. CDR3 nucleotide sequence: TGCGCCAGCAGCCTCACGGACAGGGGGGACCAGCCCCAGCATTTT.

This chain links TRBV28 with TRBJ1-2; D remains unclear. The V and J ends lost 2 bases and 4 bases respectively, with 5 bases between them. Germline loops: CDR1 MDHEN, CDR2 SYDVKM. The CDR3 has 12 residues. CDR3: CASSLPAYGYTF. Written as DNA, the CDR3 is TGTGCCAGCAGTTTACCAGCCTATGGCTACACCTTC.

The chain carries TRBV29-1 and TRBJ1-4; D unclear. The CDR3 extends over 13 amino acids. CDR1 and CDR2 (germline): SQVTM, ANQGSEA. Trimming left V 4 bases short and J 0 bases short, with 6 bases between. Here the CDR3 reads CSVGSTTNEKLFF. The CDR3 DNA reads TGCAGCGTTGGTTCTACAACTAATGAAAAACTGTTTTTT.

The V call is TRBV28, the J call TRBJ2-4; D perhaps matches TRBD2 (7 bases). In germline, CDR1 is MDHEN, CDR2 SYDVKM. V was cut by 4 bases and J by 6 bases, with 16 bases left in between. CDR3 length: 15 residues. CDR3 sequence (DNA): TGTGCCAGCAGTTCCGTTAGGGGGGGGAGAAACATTCAGTACTTC. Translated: CASSSVRGGRNIQYF.

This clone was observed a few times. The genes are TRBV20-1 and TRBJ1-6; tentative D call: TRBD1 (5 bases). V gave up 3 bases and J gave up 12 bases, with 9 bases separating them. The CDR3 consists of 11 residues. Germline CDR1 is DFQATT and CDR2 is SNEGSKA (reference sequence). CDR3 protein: CSARVGQPLHF. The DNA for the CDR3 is TGCAGTGCTAGGGTCGGACAACCCCTCCACTTT.

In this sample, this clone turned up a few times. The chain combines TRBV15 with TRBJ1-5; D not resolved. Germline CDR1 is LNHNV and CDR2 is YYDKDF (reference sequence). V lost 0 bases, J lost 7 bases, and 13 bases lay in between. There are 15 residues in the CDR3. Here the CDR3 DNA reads TGTGCCACCAGCAGAGACTCCGGGCAGTACCAGCCCCAGCATTTT. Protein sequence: CATSRDSGQYQPQHF.

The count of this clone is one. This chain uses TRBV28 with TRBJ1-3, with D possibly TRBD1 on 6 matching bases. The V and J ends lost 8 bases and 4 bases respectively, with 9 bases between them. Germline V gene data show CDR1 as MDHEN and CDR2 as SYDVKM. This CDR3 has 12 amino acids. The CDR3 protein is CASGTLGNTIYF. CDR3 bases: TGTGCCAGCGGGACACTAGGAAACACCATATATTTT.

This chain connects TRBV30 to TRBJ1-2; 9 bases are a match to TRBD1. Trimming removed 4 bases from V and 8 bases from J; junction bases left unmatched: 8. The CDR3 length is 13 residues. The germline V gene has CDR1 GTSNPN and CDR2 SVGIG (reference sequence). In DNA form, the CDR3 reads TGTGCCTGGAACCGGGACAGGGCTGAAGGCTACACCTTC. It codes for CAWNRDRAEGYTF.

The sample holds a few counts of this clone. CDR3 residues: CASSPGQDYNSPLHF. Here the CDR3 DNA reads TGTGCCAGCAGCCCCGGACAGGACTATAATTCACCCCTCCACTTT. The J gene is TRBJ1-6, the V gene TRBV5-4; 7 bases fit TRBD1. Germline CDR1 reads SGHNT; CDR2 reads YYREEE (reference sequence). The CDR3 runs 15 residues. The V and J ends lost 4 bases and 3 bases, in that order; junction bases with no gene match: 4. Drawing the rest from reference TRBV5-4 and TRBJ1-6, the complete variable domain is ETGVTQSPTHLIKTRGQQVTLRCSSQSGHNTVSWYQQALGQGPQFIFQYYREEENGRGNFPPRFSGLQFPNYSSELNVNALELDDSALYLCASSPGQDYNSPLHFGNGTRLTVT.

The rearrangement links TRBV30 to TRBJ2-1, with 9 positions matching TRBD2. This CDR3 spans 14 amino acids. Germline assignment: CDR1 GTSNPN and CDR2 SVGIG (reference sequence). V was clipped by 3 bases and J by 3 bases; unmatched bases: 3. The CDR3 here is CAWRLAGLYNEQFF. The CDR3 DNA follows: TGTGCCTGGAGACTAGCGGGCCTCTACAATGAGCAGTTCTTC.

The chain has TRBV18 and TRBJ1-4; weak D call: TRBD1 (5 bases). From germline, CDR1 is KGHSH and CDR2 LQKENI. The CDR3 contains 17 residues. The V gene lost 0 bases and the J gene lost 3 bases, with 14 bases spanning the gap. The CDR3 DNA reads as TGTGCCAGCTCACCACCAGTCCAAGGGGTCTCTAATGAAAAACTGTTTTTT. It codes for CASSPPVQGVSNEKLFF.

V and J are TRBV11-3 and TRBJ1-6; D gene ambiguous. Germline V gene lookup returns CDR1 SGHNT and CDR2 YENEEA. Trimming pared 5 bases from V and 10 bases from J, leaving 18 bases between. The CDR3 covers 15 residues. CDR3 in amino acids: CASSLRRGEGSPLHF. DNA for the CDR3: TGTGCCAGCAGCCTTAGGCGCGGGGAGGGCTCACCCCTCCACTTT.

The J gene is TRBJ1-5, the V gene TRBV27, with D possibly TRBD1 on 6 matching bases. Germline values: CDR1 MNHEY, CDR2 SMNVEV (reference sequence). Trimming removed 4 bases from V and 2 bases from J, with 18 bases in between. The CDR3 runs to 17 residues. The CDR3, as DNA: TGTGCCAGCAGTTCCCAGGGGCGAGGGGACGGCAATCAGCCCCAGCATTTT. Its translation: CASSSQGRGDGNQPQHF.

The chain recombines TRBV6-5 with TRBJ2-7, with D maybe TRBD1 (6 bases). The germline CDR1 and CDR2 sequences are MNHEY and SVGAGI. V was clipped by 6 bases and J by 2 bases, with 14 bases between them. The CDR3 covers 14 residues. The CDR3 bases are TGTGCCAGCAGCCTTTTTGGACAGACCTACGAGCAGTACTTC. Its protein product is CASSLFGQTYEQYF.

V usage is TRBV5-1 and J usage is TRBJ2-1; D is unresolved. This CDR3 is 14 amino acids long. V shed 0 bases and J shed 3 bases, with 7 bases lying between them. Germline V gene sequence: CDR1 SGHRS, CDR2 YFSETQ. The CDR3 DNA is TGCGCCAGCAGCTTGGAGGCGAACTACAATGAGCAGTTCTTC. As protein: CASSLEANYNEQFF.

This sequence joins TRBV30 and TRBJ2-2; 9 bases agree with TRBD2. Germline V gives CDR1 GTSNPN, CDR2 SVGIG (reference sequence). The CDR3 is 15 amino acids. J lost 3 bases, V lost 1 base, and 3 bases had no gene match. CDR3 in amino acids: CAWSGTSAYTGELFF. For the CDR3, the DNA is TGTGCCTGGAGTGGGACTAGCGCTTACACCGGGGAGCTGTTTTTT. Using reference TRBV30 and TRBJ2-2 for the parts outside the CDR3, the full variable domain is SQTIHQWPATLVQPVGSPLSLECTVEGTSNPNLYWYRQAAGRGLQLLFYSVGIGQISSEVPQNLSASRPQDRQFILSSKKLLLSDSGFYLCAWSGTSAYTGELFFGEGSRLTVL.

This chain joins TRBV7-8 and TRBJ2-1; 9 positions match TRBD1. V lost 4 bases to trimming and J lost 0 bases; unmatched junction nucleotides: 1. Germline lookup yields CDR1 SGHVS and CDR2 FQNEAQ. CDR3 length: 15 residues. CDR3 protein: CASSSGQGSYNEQFF. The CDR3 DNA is TGTGCCAGCAGCTCGGGACAGGGCTCCTACAATGAGCAGTTCTTC.

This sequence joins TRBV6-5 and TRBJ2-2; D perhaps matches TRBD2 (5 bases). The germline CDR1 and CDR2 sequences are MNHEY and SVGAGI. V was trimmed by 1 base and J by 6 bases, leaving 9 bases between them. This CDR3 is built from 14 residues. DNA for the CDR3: TGTGCCAGCAGTTACTTCCAGGACTCCGGGGAGCTGTTTTTT. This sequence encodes CASSYFQDSGELFF.

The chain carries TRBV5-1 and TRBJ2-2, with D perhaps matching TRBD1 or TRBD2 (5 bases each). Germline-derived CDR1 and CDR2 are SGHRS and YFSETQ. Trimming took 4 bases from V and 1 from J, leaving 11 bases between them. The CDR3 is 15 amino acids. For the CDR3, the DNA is TGCGCCAGCAGCCACCGGGACCAGAACACCGGGGAGCTGTTTTTT. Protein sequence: CASSHRDQNTGELFF.

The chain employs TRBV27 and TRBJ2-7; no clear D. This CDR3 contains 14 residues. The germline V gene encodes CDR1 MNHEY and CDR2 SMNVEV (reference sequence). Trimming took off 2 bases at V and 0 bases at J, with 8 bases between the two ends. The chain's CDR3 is CASSLTGFSYEQYF. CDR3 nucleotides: TGTGCCAGCAGTTTAACTGGGTTCTCCTACGAGCAGTACTTC.